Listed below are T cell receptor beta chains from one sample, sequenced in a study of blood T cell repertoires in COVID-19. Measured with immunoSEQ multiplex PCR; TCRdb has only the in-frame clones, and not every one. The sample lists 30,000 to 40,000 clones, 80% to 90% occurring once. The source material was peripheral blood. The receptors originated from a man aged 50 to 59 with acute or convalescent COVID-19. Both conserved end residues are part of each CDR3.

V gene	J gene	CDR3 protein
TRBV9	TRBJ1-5	CASSAAGTGGSNQPQHF
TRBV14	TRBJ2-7	CASSHSGTGEYF
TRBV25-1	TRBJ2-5	CASSLSGLAQETQYF
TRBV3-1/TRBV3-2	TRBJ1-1	CASSQGGPEAFF
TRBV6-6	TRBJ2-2	CASSPGLTVLDTGELFF
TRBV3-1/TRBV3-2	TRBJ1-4	CASSQEGRGHEKLFF
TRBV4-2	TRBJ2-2	CASSQDPSGTTGELFF
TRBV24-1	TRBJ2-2	CATSENRDTGELFF
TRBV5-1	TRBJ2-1	CASNLGQGYEQFF
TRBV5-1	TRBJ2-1	CASTLGGTGPNEQFF
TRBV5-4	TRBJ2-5	CASSRQIQETQYF
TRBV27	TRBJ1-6	CASSMTGTIGSPLHF
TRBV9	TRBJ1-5	CASQREDNQPQHF
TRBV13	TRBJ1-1	CASSPRQGSGTEAFF
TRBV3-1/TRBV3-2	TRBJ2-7	CASSQEPFYRGSSYEQYF
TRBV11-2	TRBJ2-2	CASSFPTGIEGNTGELFF
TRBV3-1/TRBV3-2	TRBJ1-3	CASSQDRSSGNTIYF
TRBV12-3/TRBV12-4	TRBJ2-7	CASSPDYPYEQYF
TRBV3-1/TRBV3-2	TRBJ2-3	CASSQDGGLGDTQYF
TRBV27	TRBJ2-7	CASSFGDSSYEQYF
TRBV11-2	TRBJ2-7	CASSPEASPGYEQYF
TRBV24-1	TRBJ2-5	CATSAMDRTVETQYF
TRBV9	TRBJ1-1	CASSAPLGVGTEAFF
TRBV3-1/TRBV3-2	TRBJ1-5	CASSPQTGNQPQHF
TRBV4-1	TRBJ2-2	CASSQDHRTGGGTGELFF
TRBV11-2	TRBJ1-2	CASSLEPANYGYTF